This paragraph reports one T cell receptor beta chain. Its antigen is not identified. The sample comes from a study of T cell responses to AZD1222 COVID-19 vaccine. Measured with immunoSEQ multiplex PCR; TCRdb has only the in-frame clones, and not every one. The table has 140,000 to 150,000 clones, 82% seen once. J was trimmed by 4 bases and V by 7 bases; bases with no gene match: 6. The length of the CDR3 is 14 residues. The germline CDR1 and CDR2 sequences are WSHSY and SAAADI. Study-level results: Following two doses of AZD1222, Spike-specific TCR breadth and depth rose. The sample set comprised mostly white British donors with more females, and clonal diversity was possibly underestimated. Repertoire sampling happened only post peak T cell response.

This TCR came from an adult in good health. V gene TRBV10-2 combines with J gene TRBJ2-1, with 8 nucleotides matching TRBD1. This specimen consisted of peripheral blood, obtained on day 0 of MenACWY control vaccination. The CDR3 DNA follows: TGCGCCAGCACCACAGGGGGACGGTACAATGAGCAGTTCTTC. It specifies CASTTGGRYNEQFF.